Following are 24 T cell receptor delta chains from one sample sequenced in a study of gamma delta lymphoproliferative disorders and STAT genes. The receptor sequences were amplified from genomic DNA of peripheral blood mononuclear cells. TCRdb re-called the multiplex PCR reads with CATT. There are about 1,600 delta-chain clones in the sample; around 1.2% occur only once, and over 50% lies in the top ten. The sequencing input was blood. These receptors came from a human donor in good health.

Details on this clone: The TCRdb record carries a much larger clone's protein, which differs from this DNA's translation at residue 6; a read error is the likely cause, and the protein listed here is the DNA translation. V is TRDV1 and J is TRDJ1; tentative D call: TRDD2 (9 bases). The CDR3 runs 23 residues. Trimming took 5 bases from V and 0 from J, leaving 37 bases between them. The germline V gene encodes CDR1 TSWWSYY and CDR2 QGS. This CDR3 is CALGPLASFLLHWGLKYTDKLIF. The CDR3 nucleotides are TGTGCTCTTGGGCCCTTAGCCTCCTTCCTACTTCACTGGGGGCTCAAGTACACCGATAAACTCATCTTT.

This clone occurred a few times. It is likely a read error: a sequence one base away is far more abundant. Other DNA sequences in this sample translate to the same CDR3. This chain connects TRDV1 to TRDJ1; TRDD3 agrees at 8 bases. V lost 0 bases to trimming and J lost 0 bases; unmatched junction nucleotides: 30. This CDR3 has 25 amino acids. Germline CDR1 is TSWWSYY and CDR2 is QGS. The CDR3 region is CALGELHLYPKLGVIRVPNTDKLIF. For the CDR3, the DNA is TGTGCTCTTGGGGAACTACATTTATATCCTAAACTGGGGGTTATCAGGGTTCCGAACACCGATAAACTCATCTTT.

As regards this clone: The amino acid sequence in TCRdb belongs to a much larger clone and departs from this DNA's translation at residue 10, likely a sequencing read error; the sequence shown is translated from the DNA. The V call is TRDV2, the J call TRDJ1; 7 nucleotides match TRDD3. CDR3 length: 16 residues. Losses at the gene ends were 0 bases for V and 1 base for J; bases not matched to a gene: 7. Germline V gene sequence: CDR1 GEAIGNYY, CDR2 EKD. CDR3 loop: CACDTGWGVITDKLIF. As DNA, the CDR3 is TGTGCCTGTGACACCGGCTGGGGGGTCATCACCGATAAACTCATCTTT.

As for this clone: A read error is the likely source, as a far larger clone sits one nucleotide away. At the DNA level, this CDR3 is encoded by other sequences in the same sample as well. This rearrangement joins TRDV3 to TRDJ1; 13 bases fit TRDD3. This CDR3 is built from 24 residues. V lost 1 base to trimming and J lost 1 base; unmatched junction nucleotides: 30. CDR1 and CDR2 from the germline V gene are TVYSNPD and GDNSRS (reference sequence). The CDR3 loop is CAFKQVGYRSPDITGGYATDKLIF. The DNA of the CDR3 is TGTGCCTTTAAGCAGGTGGGATACAGATCCCCAGACATTACTGGGGGATACGCCACCGATAAACTCATCTTT.

This clone was detected a few times. The protein in TCRdb stems from a much larger clone and differs at residue 11 from this DNA's translation, likely a read error; here the protein is translated from the DNA. CDR3 DNA: TGTGCCTGTGAACACGTCCGAAATTTCTGGGCCACCGATAAACTCATCTTT. The encoded protein is CACEHVRNFWATDKLIF. This chain uses TRDV2 with TRDJ1; TRDD1 or TRDD3 may be the D gene (5 bases each). Germline V gene lookup returns CDR1 GEAIGNYY and CDR2 EKD. Trimming took 4 bases from V and 1 from J, leaving 21 bases between them. The CDR3 contains 17 residues.

This clone was observed a handful of times. This DNA translates differently at residue 4 from the TCRdb protein, which is that of a much larger clone; a read error is likely, and the protein shown is the DNA's own translation. This chain links TRDV2 with TRDJ1; TRDD3 agrees at 8 bases. There are 14 residues in the CDR3. The germline CDR1 and CDR2 sequences are GEAIGNYY and EKD. J gave up 3 bases and V 6 bases, and 8 bases lay outside the gene matches. CDR3 in amino acids: CACNLMGDSDKLIF. Written as DNA, the CDR3 is TGTGCCTGTAACCTCATGGGGGATTCCGATAAACTCATCTTT.

This clone has at least ten counts. TCRdb pairs this DNA with a much larger clone's protein that differs at residue 3, likely a read error; the protein shown was translated from the DNA. The chain combines TRDV2 with TRDJ1; 8 positions agree with TRDD3. This CDR3 comprises 15 residues. Germline V gives CDR1 GEAIGNYY, CDR2 EKD. The DNA for the CDR3 is TGTGCCCGTGACCAACTGGGGGGCTACACCGATAAACTCATCTTT. Amino acid sequence: CARDQLGGYTDKLIF.

This clone was seen only a few times. TCRdb assigns this DNA the protein of a much larger clone, which departs from its translation at residue 10; this likely reflects a read error, and the protein shown comes from translating the DNA. The CDR3 loop is CACDTVKGYASGGTDKLIF. CDR3 bases: TGTGCCTGTGACACCGTTAAGGGATACGCCTCCGGGGGAACCGATAAACTCATCTTT. V usage is TRDV2 and J usage is TRDJ1; 8 nucleotides align to TRDD3. Trimming removed 0 bases from V and 2 bases from J; junction bases left unmatched: 16. The germline V gene has CDR1 GEAIGNYY and CDR2 EKD. This CDR3 comprises 19 residues.

This clone was detected only a few times. TCRdb shows a much larger clone's protein in place of this DNA's translation, and the two differ at residue 11, likely through a read error; the protein shown is translated from the DNA. The chain combines TRDV1 with TRDJ1; possible D gene TRDD3, 10 bases. The ends were cut back, 1 base at V and 0 bases at J, with 30 bases in the middle. The CDR3 is 22 residues long. CDR1 is TSWWSYY, CDR2 QGS, per germline. CDR3 region: CALGERAFLRHYWGIYTDKLIF. Written as DNA, the CDR3 is TGTGCTCTTGGGGAACGTGCCTTCCTACGCCACTACTGGGGGATTTACACCGATAAACTCATCTTT.

This clone occurred many times. Translating this DNA gives a protein that differs at residue 6 from the TCRdb one, which belongs to a much larger clone; a read error is likely, and the protein shown is this translation. V is TRDV1 and J is TRDJ1, with TRDD3 matching 11 bases. Germline trimming cut 0 bases from V and 2 bases from J; bases unmatched to any gene: 11. CDR3 size: 19 residues. CDR1 TSWWSYY and CDR2 QGS come from the germline V gene. CDR3 sequence: CALGELPSLGDTQTDKLIF. The CDR3 region has the DNA TGTGCTCTTGGGGAACTTCCCTCATTGGGGGATACGCAAACCGATAAACTCATCTTT.

About this clone itself: A far larger clone is a single base away, which makes a read error likely. At the DNA level, this CDR3 is encoded by other sequences in the same sample as well. The chain couples TRDV2 to TRDJ1; 7 bases line up with TRDD3. Germline values: CDR1 GEAIGNYY, CDR2 EKD. CDR3 length: 16 amino acids. CDR3 protein: CACDTGWGVTTDKLIF. The CDR3 DNA reads TGTGCTTGTGACACCGGCTGGGGGGTCACCACCGATAAACTCATCTTT.

To note about this clone: A far larger clone is off by one base, so a read error is likely. The same CDR3 also results from other DNA sequences found in this sample. V and J are TRDV2 and TRDJ3; TRDD3 might be the D (6 bases). Germline V gives CDR1 GEAIGNYY, CDR2 EKD. The CDR3 is 20 amino acids. Trimming removed 3 bases from V and 0 bases from J, with 20 bases in between. CDR3 sequence: CACDPTGGTRSSWDTRQMFF. The CDR3 coding sequence is TGTGCCTGTGACCCTACGGGGGGAACCAGGAGCTCCTGGGACACCCGACAGATGTTTTTC.

This clone turned up a few times. This DNA's translation and the protein TCRdb lists, from a much larger clone, do not match at residue 16, likely due to a read error; the protein shown is translated from the DNA. V usage is TRDV2 and J usage is TRDJ1; 9 nucleotides align to TRDD3. Germline V gene sequence: CDR1 GEAIGNYY, CDR2 EKD. The CDR3 sequence is 18 residues long. CDR3 sequence reads: CACEGLAVGDKYTDKPIF. Written as DNA, the CDR3 is TGTGCCTGTGAAGGTCTTGCGGTGGGGGATAAGTACACCGATAAACCCATCTTT.

This clone occurred a few times. The protein that TCRdb holds for this DNA derives from a much larger clone and differs from the translated DNA at residue 7, which likely indicates a read error; the protein shown here is translated from the DNA. The rearrangement joins TRDV1 to TRDJ1; 12 bases align to TRDD3. Trimming removed 2 bases from V and 0 bases from J; junction bases left unmatched: 19. Germline V lookup: CDR1 TSWWSYY, CDR2 QGS. The CDR3 spans 22 residues. As DNA, the CDR3 is TGTGCTCTTGGGGAAGGGGTATATGACCCTGGGGGATACGAAGAGAACACCGATAAACTCATCTTT. Amino acids: CALGEGVYDPGGYEENTDKLIF.

Points on this clone: A far larger clone is only one base removed, so a read error is likely. Other nucleotide sequences in the sample specify the same CDR3. The CDR3 sequence: CALGEFPSLGDTQTDKLIF. The CDR3 DNA reads TGTGCTCTTGGGGAATTTCCCTCATTGGGGGATACGCAAACAGATAAACTCATCTTT. This chain uses TRDV1 with TRDJ1, with 11 bases fitting TRDD3. CDR3 length equals 19 residues. V lost 2 bases, J lost 5 bases, and 16 bases stayed unmatched. Germline CDR1 is TSWWSYY and CDR2 is QGS.

In this sample, this clone turned up a few times. A far bigger clonotype differs at one base, so this is likely a read error. The sample contains more than one DNA sequence encoding this CDR3. The gene calls are TRDV1 and TRDJ1; 11 positions agree with TRDD3. The CDR3 length is 19 residues. Germline V lookup: CDR1 TSWWSYY, CDR2 QGS. The CDR3 DNA follows: TGTGCTCTTGGGGAATTTCCCTCATTGGGGGATACGCAAACCGACAAACTCATCTTT. Encoded protein: CALGEFPSLGDTQTDKLIF.

Details on this clone: Given a far larger clone just one base away, this is likely a sequencing read error. The chain is built from TRDV2 and TRDJ1, with 8 bases fitting TRDD3. CDR3 size: 21 residues. J gave up 0 bases and V 0 bases, and 20 bases lay outside the gene matches. The V gene's germline CDR1 is GEAIGNYY and CDR2 EKD. CDR3 sequence (DNA): TGTGCCTGTGACACCTTGAACTGGGAGGGGGATATGCTGAAAAACACCGATAAACTCATCTTT. This gives the protein CACDTLNWEGDMLKNTDKLIF.

There are a few counts of this clone. A far larger clone is one nucleotide away, so this likely arose from a read error. Other DNA sequences in this sample translate to the same CDR3. This chain uses TRDV1 with TRDJ1, with 10 positions matching TRDD3. This CDR3 has 20 residues. The germline gives CDR1 TSWWSYY, CDR2 QGS. DNA of the CDR3: TGTGCTCTTGGGGCTCCTTACCCTGCGAGGAACTGGGGGATCGTCGATAAACTCATTTTT. Its translation is CALGAPYPARNWGIVDKLIF.

V usage is TRDV2 and J usage is TRDJ1; 8 nucleotides match TRDD3. CDR1 is GEAIGNYY and CDR2 is EKD in the germline V gene. The J segment lost 0 bases and the V segment lost 0 bases, leaving 5 bases of the junction unmatched. The CDR3 loop spans 16 amino acids. The CDR3 coding sequence is TGTGCCTGTGACACCGTACTGGGGGTCTACACCGATAAACTCATCTTT. Translating it yields CACDTVLGVYTDKLIF.

For this clone: A read error likely explains why the TCRdb protein, taken from a much larger clone, differs from this DNA's translation at residue 4; the protein shown is translated from the DNA. V and J are TRDV2 and TRDJ1; 9 bases map to TRDD3. Per the germline V gene, CDR1 is GEAIGNYY and CDR2 is EKD. This CDR3 is built from 16 residues. CDR3 DNA sequence: TGTGCCTGTGTCACCGTTGGGGATACGAAAACCGATAAACTCATCTTT. It is translated as CACVTVGDTKTDKLIF.

In the case of this clone: The protein given by TCRdb reflects a much larger clone and differs at residue 14 from this DNA's translation, likely from a read error; the protein shown is the DNA's translation. The V and J genes are TRDV2 and TRDJ1, with D perhaps matching TRDD3 (6 bases). The V gene's germline CDR1 is GEAIGNYY and CDR2 EKD. CDR3 size: 15 residues. CDR3 bases: TGTGCCTGTGACACCGTTGGGGGGTACACCGATAAACTCACCTTT. Translating gives CACDTVGGYTDKLTF.

Note on this clone: This DNA's translation differs at residue 16 from TCRdb's protein, which comes from a much larger clone; a read error is likely, and the protein shown is translated from the DNA. This chain links TRDV2 with TRDJ3; 9 bases line up with TRDD3. The germline gives CDR1 GEAIGNYY, CDR2 EKD. The CDR3 runs to 22 residues. The CDR3 sequence is CACDTVKGGGYRHSWGTRQMFF. CDR3 nucleotide sequence: TGTGCCTGTGACACCGTAAAAGGGGGGGGATACCGTCACTCCTGGGGCACCCGACAGATGTTTTTC.

As concerns this clone: A read error is likely here: a far larger clone is one base away. Other nucleotide sequences from this sample produce the same CDR3. V gene TRDV1 combines with J gene TRDJ2; 8 bases match TRDD2. V was pared by 5 bases and J by 6 bases, with 23 bases of the junction left unmatched. Germline V lookup: CDR1 TSWWSYY, CDR2 QGS. CDR3 length: 20 amino acids. CDR3 nucleotides: TGTGCTCTTGGGCCAGAGTTCTTCCTACGAAGAGTTATAGGGGCAGCACAACTCTTCTTT. It yields the protein CALGPEFFLRRVIGAAQLFF.

This clone occurred a few times. This DNA translates differently at residue 4 from the TCRdb protein, which is that of a much larger clone; a read error is likely, and the protein shown is the DNA's own translation. The chain is built from TRDV2 and TRDJ1, with D tentatively TRDD1 (5 bases). Germline V lookup: CDR1 GEAIGNYY, CDR2 EKD. This CDR3 is built from 17 residues. Trimming stripped 5 bases from V and 0 bases from J, with 21 bases between. Here the CDR3 reads CACGHVRNFWYTDKLIF. The CDR3 DNA reads as TGTGCCTGTGGACACGTCCGAAATTTCTGGTACACCGATAAACTCATCTTT.